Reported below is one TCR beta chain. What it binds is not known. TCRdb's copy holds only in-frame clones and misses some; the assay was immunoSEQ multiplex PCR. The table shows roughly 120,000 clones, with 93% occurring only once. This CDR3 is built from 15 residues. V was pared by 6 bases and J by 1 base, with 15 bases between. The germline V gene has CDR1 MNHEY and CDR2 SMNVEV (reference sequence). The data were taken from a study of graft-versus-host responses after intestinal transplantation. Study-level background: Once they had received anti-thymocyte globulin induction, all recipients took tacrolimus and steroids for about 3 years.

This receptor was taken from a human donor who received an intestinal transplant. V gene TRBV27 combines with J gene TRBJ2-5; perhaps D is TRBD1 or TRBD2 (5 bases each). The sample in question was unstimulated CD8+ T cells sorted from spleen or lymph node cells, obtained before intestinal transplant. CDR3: CASSLYQGPQETQYF. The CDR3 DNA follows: TGTGCCAGCAGCCTCTACCAGGGACCCCAAGAGACCCAGTACTTC.